This is a list of T cell receptor beta chains from one sample in a study of Ad26.COV2.S vaccination and SARS-CoV-2 variants. Using immunoSEQ multiplex PCR, the repertoire was profiled, and TCRdb retains in-frame clones only, with some absent. The table includes 350,000 to 450,000 clones, about four fifths detected once. The specimen was peripheral blood, collected in a trial of Ad26.COV2.S vaccine versus placebo. The receptors were sampled from a person aged 18-60 years who received the Ad26.COV2.S COVID-19 vaccine or a placebo. The CDR3 runs from the conserved cysteine through the conserved F or W. D genes are given only for firm matches. A row's size may be missing; if present it is once, few, many or a size class.

V gene,D gene,J gene,clone size,CDR3 protein,CDR3 DNA
TRBV5-1,NA,TRBJ2-2,NA,CASSPEGLLTGELFF,TGCGCCAGCAGCCCGGAGGGTCTTCTTACCGGGGAGCTGTTTTTT
TRBV6-5,TRBD2,TRBJ2-1,NA,CASSYVAGVNEQFF,TGTGCCAGCAGTTACGTAGCGGGAGTGAATGAGCAGTTCTTC
TRBV6-5,TRBD1,TRBJ1-1,NA,CASSQGAGTEAFF,TGTGCCAGCAGCCAGGGGGCGGGCACTGAAGCTTTCTTT
TRBV11-2,TRBD2,TRBJ2-1,NA,CASSSGRTSGKNEQFF,TGTGCCAGCAGCTCAGGTCGGACTAGCGGGAAGAATGAGCAGTTCTTC
TRBV24-1,NA,TRBJ1-4,NA,CATSDPAGNNEKLFF,TGTGCCACCAGTGATCCGGCAGGCAATAATGAAAAACTGTTTTTT
TRBV2,NA,TRBJ1-2,NA,CASSEQGRQSYTF,TGTGCCAGCAGTGAACAGGGGCGCCAAAGCTACACCTTC
TRBV6-1,TRBD2,TRBJ2-1,NA,CASSEQLAGGDEQFF,TGTGCCAGCAGTGAACAACTAGCGGGAGGGGATGAGCAGTTCTTC
TRBV24-1,NA,TRBJ2-7,once,CATSGPGASYEQYF,TGTGCCACCTCTGGGCCGGGGGCTTCCTACGAGCAGTACTTC
TRBV2,NA,TRBJ1-3,NA,CASSLGKGNTIYF,TGTGCCAGCAGTCTAGGCAAGGGAAACACCATATATTTT
TRBV19,NA,TRBJ2-5,NA,CASSRVKEETQYF,TGTGCCAGTAGCAGGGTGAAAGAAGAGACCCAGTACTTC
TRBV11-3,NA,TRBJ2-3,NA,CASSQAGAQGTDTQYF,TGTGCCAGCAGCCAGGCGGGGGCCCAAGGCACAGATACGCAGTATTTT
TRBV6-2/TRBV6-3,NA,TRBJ2-2,NA,CASSRHRGGTGELFF,TGTGCCAGCAGTCGACACAGGGGAGGGACCGGGGAGCTGTTTTTT
TRBV2,NA,TRBJ1-2,NA,CASSRTGQPTF,TGTGCCAGCAGTAGAACAGGGCAACCCACCTTC
TRBV18,NA,TRBJ2-3,once,CASSPSTDTQYF,TGTGCCAGCTCACCTAGCACAGATACGCAGTATTTT
TRBV11-2,NA,TRBJ2-2,NA,CASSLGQVGELFF,TGTGCCAGCAGCTTAGGTCAGGTCGGGGAGCTGTTTTTT
TRBV11-2,NA,TRBJ1-1,NA,CASSLTRSFSEAFF,TGTGCCAGCAGCCTTACCCGGAGCTTCTCAGAAGCTTTCTTT
TRBV12-3/TRBV12-4,NA,TRBJ2-7,few,CASSLVIYEQYF,TGTGCCAGCAGTTTAGTAATTTACGAGCAGTACTTC
TRBV6-5,NA,TRBJ2-7,NA,CASRTRTAGEQYF,TGTGCCAGCAGGACGCGGACGGCGGGAGAGCAGTACTTC
TRBV19,TRBD2,TRBJ2-7,NA,CASSIPGRTYEQYF,TGTGCCAGTAGTATCCCCGGGAGGACCTACGAGCAGTACTTC
TRBV9,TRBD2,TRBJ2-7,NA,CASSSSGGSYEQYF,TGTGCCAGCAGCTCGTCGGGAGGCTCCTACGAGCAGTACTTC
TRBV7-7,NA,TRBJ2-5,NA,CASSLVGGSGETQYF,TGTGCCAGCAGCTTAGTCGGTGGTAGCGGAGAGACCCAGTACTTC
TRBV2,TRBD1,TRBJ2-5,once,CASTLGQGQTQYF,TGTGCCAGCACCTTGGGACAGGGGCAGACCCAGTACTTC
TRBV5-1,NA,TRBJ1-2,once,CASSYEPLDGYTF,TGCGCCAGCAGCTACGAACCTTTGGATGGCTACACCTTC
TRBV24-1,TRBD2,TRBJ2-2,once,CATSDPRTSGDSNTGELFF,TGTGCCACCAGTGATCCTCGGACTAGCGGGGATTCGAACACCGGGGAGCTGTTTTTT
TRBV18,NA,TRBJ1-2,NA,CASSADGSGYGYTF,TGTGCCAGCTCAGCGGACGGTAGTGGCTATGGCTACACCTTC
TRBV7-6,NA,TRBJ2-6,NA,CASSHSSSGANVLTF,TGTGCCAGCAGCCATTCGAGCTCTGGGGCCAACGTCCTGACTTTC
TRBV3-1/TRBV3-2,NA,TRBJ2-3,NA,CASSQVGYTQYF,TGTGCCAGCAGCCAAGTCGGTTATACGCAGTATTTT
TRBV12-3/TRBV12-4,NA,TRBJ1-1,NA,CASRTSTNTEAFF,TGTGCCAGCAGAACTTCTACGAACACTGAAGCTTTCTTT
TRBV5-5,TRBD1,TRBJ1-5,NA,CASSFRDSGNQPQHF,TGTGCCAGCAGCTTCCGGGACAGCGGCAATCAGCCCCAGCATTTT
TRBV30,TRBD1,TRBJ1-2,NA,CAWSSPTGTGGGYTF,TGTGCCTGGAGTTCCCCCACCGGGACAGGGGGGGGCTACACCTTC
TRBV13,TRBD2,TRBJ2-7,NA,CASSPPSGATSDDSYEQYF,TGTGCCAGCAGCCCCCCCTCTGGGGCGACTAGCGACGACTCCTACGAGCAGTACTTC
TRBV6-6,NA,TRBJ2-1,NA,CASSRRGDDNEQFF,TGTGCCAGCTCCCGTCGAGGGGATGACAATGAGCAGTTCTTC
TRBV7-2,TRBD2,TRBJ2-3,NA,CASSLGSSSGRIDTQYF,TGTGCCAGCAGCTTAGGCTCGTCTAGCGGGAGGATAGATACGCAGTATTTT
TRBV2,NA,TRBJ1-1,NA,CASSEGPGTEAFF,TGTGCCAGCAGTGAAGGGCCCGGGACTGAAGCTTTCTTT
TRBV7-3,NA,TRBJ2-3,NA,CASSPSGGSGPQYF,TGTGCCAGCAGCCCCAGCGGCGGATCAGGTCCGCAGTATTTT
TRBV3-1/TRBV3-2,NA,TRBJ1-2,NA,CASSHGESNYGYTF,TGTGCCAGCAGCCACGGGGAGAGTAACTATGGCTACACCTTC
TRBV7-8,NA,TRBJ2-3,NA,CASSFGSGAQTDTQYF,TGTGCCAGCAGCTTTGGGTCGGGGGCGCAGACAGATACGCAGTATTTT
TRBV6-2/TRBV6-3,NA,TRBJ1-5,many,CASSYTTVYQPQHF,TGTGCCAGCAGTTACACGACAGTTTATCAGCCCCAGCATTTT
TRBV14,NA,TRBJ2-7,NA,CASSQGRGMSYEQYF,TGTGCCAGCAGCCAAGGTCGGGGGATGAGTTACGAGCAGTACTTC
TRBV7-9,TRBD1,TRBJ1-2,NA,CASSSSGQEVGYTF,TGTGCCAGCAGCTCGTCGGGACAGGAAGTTGGCTACACCTTC
TRBV3-1/TRBV3-2,NA,TRBJ1-1,NA,CASSPNFDRGEAFF,TGTGCCAGCAGCCCTAATTTTGACCGGGGTGAAGCTTTCTTT
TRBV11-2,NA,TRBJ1-1,NA,CASSNRLSGSDTEAFF,TGTGCCAGCAGCAACCGACTCTCGGGCAGTGACACTGAAGCTTTCTTT
TRBV27,NA,TRBJ1-1,NA,CATNAGTRAFF,TGTGCCACCAATGCAGGGACCAGGGCTTTCTTT
TRBV20-1,TRBD1,TRBJ2-7,NA,CSASRGQGVGYF,TGCAGTGCTAGTAGGGGTCAGGGGGTGGGGTACTTC
TRBV3-1/TRBV3-2,NA,TRBJ2-3,NA,CASSGGQTTDTQYF,TGTGCCAGCAGCGGAGGACAGACTACAGATACGCAGTATTTT